The 15 T cell receptor beta chains presented below share a single source sample, sequenced in a study of shared T cell receptors in the human thymus. The table came from immunoSEQ multiplex PCR; TCRdb's copy has only in-frame clones and leaves some out. In the table there are approximately 760,000 clones, 75% to 90% of which are singletons. The sample also formed part of further work on human thymus T cells.

The sequencing input was thymocytes. The receptors come from a girl under two years old with a congenital heart defect.

This chain joins TRBV27 and TRBJ1-5; D is unresolved. The CDR3 sequence is 15 residues long. The V gene lost 4 bases and the J gene lost 0 bases, with 10 bases spanning the gap. In germline, CDR1 is MNHEY, CDR2 SMNVEV (reference sequence). The chain's CDR3 is CASSSNRNSNQPQHF. The CDR3 coding sequence is TGTGCCAGCAGTTCTAACAGAAATAGCAATCAGCCCCAGCATTTT.

This clone has only a few counts. The V gene is TRBV6-5, the J gene TRBJ1-1; perhaps TRBD1 as D (6 bases). CDR1 is MNHEY, CDR2 SVGAGI, per germline. V lost 7 bases and J lost 5, with 20 bases in between. This CDR3 has 15 amino acids. The CDR3 region is CASIKGEPGVTEAFF. CDR3 in DNA: TGTGCCAGCATCAAAGGGGAGCCAGGGGTAACTGAAGCTTTCTTT.

The chain is built from TRBV6-1 and TRBJ1-5; TRBD1 agrees at 8 bases. The junction had 2 bases not matched to a gene; V was cut back by 1 base and J by 0 bases. Germline V gene lookup returns CDR1 MNHNS and CDR2 SASEGT. This CDR3 is built from 16 residues. Written as DNA, the CDR3 is TGTGCCAGCAGTGAAGGACAGGGGCTTAGCAATCAGCCCCAGCATTTT. Translation: CASSEGQGLSNQPQHF.

The chain recombines TRBV7-6 with TRBJ2-5, with D maybe TRBD2 (6 bases). This CDR3 contains 11 residues. Trimming removed 10 bases at V and 7 bases at J, with 13 bases between. Germline V CDR1 and CDR2: SGHVS, FNYEAQ. CDR3 nucleotide sequence: TGTGCCACGATGGCGGAGGGGACCCAGTACTTC. It yields the protein CATMAEGTQYF.

The V call is TRBV5-6, the J call TRBJ1-1, with a tentative D call TRBD1 (5 bases). Per the germline V gene, CDR1 is SGHDT and CDR2 is YYEEEE. The V and J ends lost 4 bases and 10 bases respectively, with 17 bases between them. This CDR3 region has 13 residues. The CDR3 nucleotides read TGTGCCAGCAGCCTTACCAGGGCGGGACGAGCTTTCTTT. As protein: CASSLTRAGRAFF.

The chain has TRBV4-3 and TRBJ1-2; 8 bases align to TRBD1. V lost 2 bases, J lost 4 bases, and 12 bases stayed unmatched. This CDR3 contains 17 residues. Germline V CDR1 and CDR2: LGHNA, YSLEER. DNA for the CDR3: TGCGCCAGCAGCCAATATCCCGGGACAGGACCCCCCTATGGCTACACCTTC. Its translation is CASSQYPGTGPPYGYTF.

The chain has TRBV7-9 and TRBJ2-5; the D gene is possibly TRBD1 (5 bases). Germline CDR1 SEHNR, CDR2 FQNEAQ (reference sequence). The V end was cut by 5 bases, the J end by 3 bases, with 16 bases between. The CDR3 consists of 15 residues. The DNA of the CDR3 is TGTGCCAGCAGCAAAGACAGCCCGTCGAAAGAGACCCAGTACTTC. Amino acid sequence: CASSKDSPSKETQYF.

On this clone: At one boundary the junction diverges from the germline segment, which might be a read error. V usage is TRBV14 and J usage is TRBJ1-2, with D perhaps TRBD1 (6 bases). This CDR3 is 12 amino acids long. Germline V gives CDR1 SGHDN, CDR2 FVKESK. The CDR3 sequence: CASSQGGLHSIF. The CDR3 DNA reads as TGTGCCAGCAGCCAAGGGGGGCTCCACTCTATCTTC.

This clone came up a few times. The rearrangement links TRBV29-1 to TRBJ2-7; 11 bases are a match to TRBD1. With V trimmed by 7 bases and J by 3 bases, 17 bases remained unmatched. Germline lookup yields CDR1 SQVTM and CDR2 ANQGSEA. The CDR3 has 17 residues. The CDR3 here is CSALGGQGAAMGYEQYF. In nucleotides, the CDR3 is TGCAGCGCCTTGGGCGGACAGGGGGCCGCGATGGGCTACGAGCAGTACTTC.

With regard to this clone: Its ends do not fully match the called genes, so a read error is possible. Additional DNA sequences in this sample encode the identical CDR3. This CDR3 reads CASSPRRTGIDSPLHF. The CDR3 nucleotides read TGTGCCAGCAGCCCCCGCCGGACAGGGATCGATTCCCCCCTCCACTTT. The chain combines TRBV28 with TRBJ1-6, with 8 bases aligning to TRBD1. CDR1 and CDR2 (germline): MDHEN, SYDVKM. The CDR3 runs to 16 residues. Filled out from reference TRBV28 and TRBJ1-6, the complete variable domain reads DVKVTQSSRYLVKRTGEKVFLECVQDMDHENMFWYRQDPGLGLRLIYFSYDVKMKEKGDIPEGYSVSREKKERFSLILESASTNQTSMYLCASSPRRTGIDSPLHFGNGTRLTVT.

The chain carries TRBV11-2 and TRBJ1-2; D unresolved. CDR3 length equals 11 residues. Trimming pared 6 bases from V and 6 bases from J, leaving 8 bases between. CDR1 SGHAT and CDR2 FQNNGV come from the germline V gene. The CDR3 reads CASSSSDGYTF. The CDR3 DNA is TGTGCCAGCAGTTCAAGCGATGGCTACACCTTC.

This clone was observed once. The chain links TRBV29-1 to TRBJ1-1, with TRBD1 matching 12 bases. V lost 7 bases, J lost 3 bases, and 30 bases stayed unmatched. The CDR3 is 22 residues long. CDR1 is SQVTM, CDR2 ANQGSEA, per germline. This chain's CDR3 is CSDVIAKDETYRDRGPDTEAFF. In DNA form, the CDR3 reads TGCAGCGACGTGATAGCAAAGGACGAAACTTACCGGGACAGGGGGCCGGACACTGAAGCTTTCTTT.

The chain joins TRBV9 to TRBJ1-2, with 10 nucleotides matching TRBD1. Germline V lookup: CDR1 SGDLS, CDR2 YYNGEE. The CDR3 has 13 amino acids. The junction had 5 bases not matched to a gene; V was cut back by 4 bases and J by 8 bases. CDR3 loop: CASSPGTGVGYTF. The CDR3, as DNA: TGTGCCAGCAGCCCCGGGACAGGGGTAGGCTACACCTTC.

This chain joins TRBV10-3 and TRBJ2-3, with D perhaps matching TRBD1 (6 bases). The CDR3 consists of 16 residues. Germline CDR1 ENHRY, CDR2 SYGVKD. Trimming left V 6 bases short and J 3 bases short, with 19 bases between. This CDR3 is CAISLQGKRKTDTQYF. The CDR3 nucleotides read TGTGCCATCAGCCTACAGGGAAAGAGGAAAACAGATACGCAGTATTTT.

Only one count was recorded for this clone. This chain uses TRBV9 with TRBJ1-1, with 7 bases lining up with TRBD1. This CDR3 region has 15 residues. Germline values: CDR1 SGDLS, CDR2 YYNGEE. The trim removed 4 bases at V and 3 bases at J, leaving 9 bases unmatched. CDR3 DNA: TGTGCCAGCAGCCCACGAGGGGGCTTCGACACTGAAGCTTTCTTT. Its translation is CASSPRGGFDTEAFF.